These 16 T cell receptor beta chains came from one sample sequenced in a study of blood T cell repertoires in COVID-19. Data came from immunoSEQ multiplex PCR; TCRdb stores just in-frame clones and leaves some out. The sample shows 55,000 to 75,000 clones, around nine tenths of them seen only once. Sequenced: peripheral blood. These receptor sequences come from a human donor with active COVID-19. The donor label of this sample is uncertain.

This chain connects TRBV18 to TRBJ2-5; no reliable D call. Germline V gene sequence: CDR1 KGHSH, CDR2 LQKENI. Trimming shortened V by 3 bases and J by 4 bases, and 27 bases separated the two germline ends. The CDR3 is 19 residues long. The DNA for the CDR3 is TGTGCCAGCTCACCTACCCTAGTAACTAAACCGACCATTCGAGAGACCCAGTACTTC. Translation: CASSPTLVTKPTIRETQYF.

The J gene is TRBJ2-7, the V gene TRBV7-2; 7 nucleotides align to TRBD2. The CDR3 totals 15 residues. Trimming cost V 5 bases and J 0 bases; bases outside gene matches: 7. Germline V gene data show CDR1 as SGHTA and CDR2 as FQGNSA. CDR3 bases: TGTGCCAGCAGCCCATACTCTAGCGGCTCCTACGAGCAGTACTTC. It yields the protein CASSPYSSGSYEQYF.

The chain combines TRBV6-6 with TRBJ1-3; D gene uncertain. There are 16 residues in the CDR3. Trimming took 6 bases from V and 0 from J, leaving 15 bases between them. Germline CDR1 reads MNHNY; CDR2 reads SVGAGI (reference sequence). The chain's CDR3 is CASRPRSGSSGNTIYF. The CDR3 DNA reads TGTGCCAGCAGACCCAGGTCGGGGAGCTCTGGAAACACCATATATTTT.

V usage is TRBV11-2 and J usage is TRBJ1-1; D is perhaps TRBD1 (5 bases). Per the germline V gene, CDR1 is SGHAT and CDR2 is FQNNGV. The V end lost 5 bases, the J end lost 0 bases, and 13 bases lay between the germline ends. This CDR3 region has 15 residues. This CDR3 is CASSGGVGVNTEAFF. CDR3 in DNA: TGTGCCAGCAGCGGGGGGGTAGGGGTGAACACTGAAGCTTTCTTT. The full variable domain, in which reference TRBV11-2 and TRBJ1-1 provide the parts outside the CDR3, is EAGVAQSPRYKIIEKRQSVAFWCNPISGHATLYWYQQILGQGPKLLIQFQNNGVVDDSQLPKDRFSAERLKGVDSTLKIQPAKLEDSAVYLCASSGGVGVNTEAFFGQGTRLTVV.

This chain uses TRBV30 with TRBJ2-1, with D possibly TRBD1 on 5 matching bases. The germline V gene has CDR1 GTSNPN and CDR2 SVGIG (reference sequence). V lost 0 bases and J 5 bases, leaving 11 bases between the germline ends. The CDR3 is 14 amino acids. The CDR3 protein is CAWSVGAGNNEQFF. The CDR3 DNA reads as TGTGCCTGGAGTGTAGGGGCAGGCAACAATGAGCAGTTCTTC. Full variable domain (rest looked up from reference TRBV30 and TRBJ2-1): SQTIHQWPATLVQPVGSPLSLECTVEGTSNPNLYWYRQAAGRGLQLLFYSVGIGQISSEVPQNLSASRPQDRQFILSSKKLLLSDSGFYLCAWSVGAGNNEQFFGPGTRLTVL.

This chain uses TRBV5-1 with TRBJ2-7; 8 bases are a match to TRBD1. This CDR3 contains 14 residues. The V segment lost 0 bases and the J segment 5 bases; nucleotides outside the gene matches: 4. Germline loops: CDR1 SGHRS, CDR2 YFSETQ. The CDR3 here is CASSLATQGDEQYF. CDR3 sequence (DNA): TGCGCCAGCAGCTTGGCGACACAGGGGGACGAGCAGTACTTC.

This clone showed up just a few times. This sequence joins TRBV6-6 and TRBJ1-1, with 8 bases aligning to TRBD1. Per germline, CDR1 MNHNY and CDR2 SVGAGI (reference sequence). The V and J ends lost 0 bases and 11 bases, in that order; junction bases with no gene match: 2. CDR3 size: 12 residues. The CDR3 loop is CASSYSTGDAFF. DNA of the CDR3: TGTGCCAGCAGTTACTCGACAGGGGACGCTTTCTTT.

The chain recombines TRBV24-1 with TRBJ2-1; D possibly corresponds to TRBD2 (6 bases). The CDR3 sequence is 16 residues long. Germline loops: CDR1 KGHDR, CDR2 SFDVKD. Trimming removed 2 bases from V and 2 bases from J, with 12 bases in between. CDR3 region: CATSDWPTSPYNEQFF. The CDR3 region has the DNA TGTGCCACCAGTGATTGGCCCACTAGCCCCTACAATGAGCAGTTCTTC.

The chain uses TRBV5-1 and TRBJ2-1, with 11 positions matching TRBD2. The J segment lost 5 bases and the V segment lost 4 bases, leaving 11 bases of the junction unmatched. Germline V lookup: CDR1 SGHRS, CDR2 YFSETQ. The CDR3 length is 17 residues. CDR3 protein: CASSPFATSGGNNEQFF. CDR3 sequence (DNA): TGCGCCAGCAGCCCTTTTGCCACTAGCGGGGGAAACAATGAGCAGTTCTTC.

The chain employs TRBV7-3 and TRBJ2-2; perhaps TRBD2 as D (6 bases). This CDR3 has 14 residues. V shed 7 bases and J shed 0 bases, with 9 bases lying between them. Per germline, CDR1 SGHTA and CDR2 FQGTGA. CDR3 amino acids: CASTPGANTGELFF. Written as DNA, the CDR3 is TGTGCCAGCACCCCGGGGGCGAACACCGGGGAGCTGTTTTTT. Looking up the rest from reference TRBV7-3 and TRBJ2-2 gives the full variable domain: GAGVSQTPSNKVTEKGKYVELRCDPISGHTALYWYRQSLGQGPEFLIYFQGTGAADDSGLPNDRFFAVRPEGSVSTLKIQRTERGDSAVYLCASTPGANTGELFFGEGSRLTVL.

The chain carries TRBV9 and TRBJ1-3; D ambiguous. Germline CDR1 and CDR2: SGDLS and YYNGEE. The length of the CDR3 is 16 residues. V was clipped by 3 bases and J by 0 bases, with 13 bases between them. CDR3 amino acids: CASSGIREGSGNTIYF. The CDR3 nucleotides are TGTGCCAGCAGCGGAATACGCGAGGGCTCTGGAAACACCATATATTTT.

V is TRBV4-1 and J is TRBJ2-5, with 8 bases fitting TRBD2. The V and J ends lost 1 base and 0 bases, in that order; junction bases with no gene match: 7. There are 17 residues in the CDR3. The germline CDR1 and CDR2 sequences are MGHRA and YSYEKL. The chain's CDR3 is CASSQVEQRGYQETQYF. For the CDR3, the DNA is TGCGCCAGCAGCCAAGTTGAGCAGCGGGGGTACCAAGAGACCCAGTACTTC.

This chain uses TRBV9 with TRBJ1-4; a weak D match, TRBD1 (5 bases). CDR3 length: 14 residues. Germline V gene sequence: CDR1 SGDLS, CDR2 YYNGEE. V dropped 3 bases and J dropped 7 bases, with 13 bases sitting between them. The CDR3 DNA is TGTGCCAGCAGCGCCCGACAGAGGAGTGAAAAACTGTTTTTT. Residues: CASSARQRSEKLFF.

Written as DNA, the CDR3 is TGTGCCAGCAGTGCTTGGGACAGGAGTCACGAGCAGTACTTC. Amino acids: CASSAWDRSHEQYF. The V and J genes are TRBV2 and TRBJ2-7; 8 bases match TRBD1. This CDR3 comprises 14 residues. V was clipped by 4 bases and J by 5 bases; unmatched bases: 7. Germline assignment: CDR1 SNHLY and CDR2 FYNNEI.

The rearrangement links TRBV2 to TRBJ1-2, with 8 bases fitting TRBD1. V gave up 8 bases and J gave up 2 bases; unmatched junction bases: 1. From germline, CDR1 is SNHLY and CDR2 FYNNEI. CDR3 length: 12 amino acids. The CDR3 here is CASWTGNYGYTF. In DNA form, the CDR3 reads TGTGCCAGCTGGACAGGGAACTATGGCTACACCTTC.

This sequence joins TRBV19 and TRBJ1-5; D might be TRBD1 (5 bases). This CDR3 contains 14 residues. Germline CDR1 is LNHDA and CDR2 is SQIVND (reference sequence). Between the trimmed V and J ends, which lost 6 bases and 4 bases, there was a span of 13 bases. The DNA of the CDR3 is TGTGCCAGTAGGAGGTGGGGGGAAAATCAGCCCCAGCATTTT. It is translated as CASRRWGENQPQHF.